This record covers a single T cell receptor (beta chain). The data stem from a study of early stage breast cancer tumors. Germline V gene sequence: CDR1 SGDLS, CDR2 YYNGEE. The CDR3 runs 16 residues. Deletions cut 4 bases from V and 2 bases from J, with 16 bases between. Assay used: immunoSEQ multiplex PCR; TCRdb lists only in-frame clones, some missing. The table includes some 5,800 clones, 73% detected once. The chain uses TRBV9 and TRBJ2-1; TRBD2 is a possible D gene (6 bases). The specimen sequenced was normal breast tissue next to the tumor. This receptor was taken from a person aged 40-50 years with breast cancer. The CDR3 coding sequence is TGTGCCAGCAGCCGACATGTTAGCGGTACCTACAATGAGCAGTTCTTC. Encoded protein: CASSRHVSGTYNEQFF.